Listed below are T cell receptor beta chains from one sample, sequenced in a study of CD8 T cells in Susac syndrome. TCRdb processed the immunoSEQ multiplex PCR reads anew with MiXCR; each CDR3 protein has one entry. This table has about 120,000 distinct CDR3 sequences, around 95% appearing once. The sequenced material came from CD4+ T cells from PBMCs. These receptors originate from a human donor in good health. CDR3s leave out the opening cysteine and the closing phenylalanine or tryptophan. Each record gives: V gene, CDR3 protein.

V gene: TRBV3-1; CDR3 protein: ASSHLGGRNSPLH
V gene: TRBV15; CDR3 protein: ATSRDPGQGSYGYT
V gene: TRBV6-5; CDR3 protein: ASSREGLNTEAF
V gene: TRBV18; CDR3 protein: ASSPTPTRDRYFGEQY
V gene: TRBV5-1; CDR3 protein: ASSRTTGVDQPQH
V gene: TRBV5-1; CDR3 protein: ASSPSGTGETQY
V gene: TRBV5-4; CDR3 protein: ASSLGGQYGYT
V gene: TRBV12-3/TRBV12-4; CDR3 protein: ASSRDRVSPLH
V gene: TRBV6-1; CDR3 protein: ASSESAGQPQH
V gene: TRBV3-1; CDR3 protein: ASREQGYDTEAF
V gene: TRBV9; CDR3 protein: ASSVAWRDRNEQF
V gene: TRBV10-3; CDR3 protein: AISDGVVPSQY
V gene: TRBV24-1; CDR3 protein: ATSYQQGGRSEAF
V gene: TRBV30; CDR3 protein: AWSRDERQPQH
V gene: TRBV4-1; CDR3 protein: ASSQESPGFNNEQF
V gene: TRBV19; CDR3 protein: ASCPIGGRDGYT
V gene: TRBV6-5; CDR3 protein: ASSYSTPAYEQY
V gene: TRBV18; CDR3 protein: ASSKQGARTDTQY
V gene: TRBV12-3/TRBV12-4; CDR3 protein: ASSGLAGAISSYNEQF
V gene: TRBV21-1; CDR3 protein: ASSKKNTEAF
V gene: TRBV5-1; CDR3 protein: ASSIPTGDSTEAF
V gene: TRBV2; CDR3 protein: ASTPTTSGLTDTQY
V gene: TRBV30; CDR3 protein: AWSRQQNTGELF
V gene: TRBV2; CDR3 protein: ASRQGTSGSYEQY
V gene: TRBV29-1; CDR3 protein: SVEGKRSRPTNYGYT
V gene: TRBV6-1; CDR3 protein: ASRADFGLAASYNEQF
V gene: TRBV5-4; CDR3 protein: ASSLESSGGTYEQY
V gene: TRBV7-2; CDR3 protein: ASSPGRNEQF
V gene: TRBV13; CDR3 protein: ASHTLSLENEQF
V gene: TRBV7-9; CDR3 protein: AGGQTSNTEAF
V gene: TRBV29-1; CDR3 protein: SGRGTGDTEAF
V gene: TRBV5-1; CDR3 protein: ASAGRDPQETQY
V gene: TRBV3-1; CDR3 protein: ASSSPGRGGEQY
V gene: TRBV12-3/TRBV12-4; CDR3 protein: ASSSQTGYNEQF
V gene: TRBV6-5; CDR3 protein: ASSFDGNYGYT
V gene: TRBV5-5; CDR3 protein: ASRPLMGSGANVLT
V gene: TRBV19; CDR3 protein: ASSWSRARGNGEQF
V gene: TRBV7-9; CDR3 protein: ASSLSRGFGEQY
V gene: TRBV7-6; CDR3 protein: ASSLGLAGGDTQY
V gene: TRBV20-1; CDR3 protein: SAPRTSGRETQY
V gene: TRBV19; CDR3 protein: ASVDLAGGHDTQY
V gene: TRBV29-1; CDR3 protein: SVEDRLAGGGELF
V gene: TRBV7-9; CDR3 protein: ASSEHRENTEAF
V gene: TRBV3-1; CDR3 protein: ASSQDLSPPAGGSATDTQY
V gene: TRBV5-1; CDR3 protein: ASSPGPWGETQY
V gene: TRBV29-1; CDR3 protein: SAERAMNTEAF
V gene: TRBV5-6; CDR3 protein: ASSRWTQETQY
V gene: TRBV2; CDR3 protein: ASGSWDLADNEQF
V gene: TRBV19; CDR3 protein: ASSGTGAGNQPQH